This T cell receptor (beta chain) appears in the sequencing data of a study of blood T cell repertoires in COVID-19. Study information: The United States, Italy and Spain were the sources of the acute and convalescent COVID-19 samples.

J gave up 0 bases and V 4 bases, and 6 bases lay outside the gene matches. The CDR3 is made up of 16 amino acids. In germline, CDR1 is LGHDT, CDR2 YNNKEL (reference sequence). The authors' processing: Amplification of reference gene primers was used by the study to estimate nucleated cell counts. Clones were read by immunoSEQ multiplex PCR, and TCRdb kept only the in-frame ones, dropping some. Clonal size and the V and J genes are those of that table, whereas D and trimming came from the DNA. The data show some 150,000 clones, more than 75% seen once. The chain carries TRBV3-1 (or the pseudogene TRBV3-2) and TRBJ2-3; 8 bases agree with TRBD2. This sequence originates from a man aged 45-65 years with active COVID-19. The sequencing sample was made of peripheral blood. The CDR3: CASSPSGGPSTDTQYF. CDR3 DNA sequence: TGTGCCAGCAGCCCCTCGGGGGGGCCGAGCACAGATACGCAGTATTTT.